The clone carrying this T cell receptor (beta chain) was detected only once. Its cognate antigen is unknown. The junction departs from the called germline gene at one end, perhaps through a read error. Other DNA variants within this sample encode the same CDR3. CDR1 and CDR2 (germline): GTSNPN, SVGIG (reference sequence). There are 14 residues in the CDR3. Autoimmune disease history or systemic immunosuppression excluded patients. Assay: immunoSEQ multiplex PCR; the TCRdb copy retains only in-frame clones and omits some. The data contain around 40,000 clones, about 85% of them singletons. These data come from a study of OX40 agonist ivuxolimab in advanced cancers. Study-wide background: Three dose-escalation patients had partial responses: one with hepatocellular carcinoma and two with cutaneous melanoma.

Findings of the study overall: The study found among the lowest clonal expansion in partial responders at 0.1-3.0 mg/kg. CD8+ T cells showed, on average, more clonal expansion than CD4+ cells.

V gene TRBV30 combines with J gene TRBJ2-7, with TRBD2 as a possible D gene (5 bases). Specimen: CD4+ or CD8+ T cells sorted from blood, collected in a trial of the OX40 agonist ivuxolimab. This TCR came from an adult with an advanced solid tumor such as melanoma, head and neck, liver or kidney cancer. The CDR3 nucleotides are TGTGCTTGGAGTGTACTACTAAGTCCGGGGGAGCAGTACTTC. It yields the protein CAWSVLLSPGEQYF.